The 15 T cell receptor beta chains below were found in one sample sequenced in a study of blood T cell repertoires in COVID-19. TCRdb's copy holds only in-frame clones and misses some; the assay was immunoSEQ multiplex PCR. The sample has approximately 110,000 clones, over 75% seen once. Sequenced: peripheral blood. These receptors were obtained from a man aged 45-60 years with acute or convalescent COVID-19.

The chain couples TRBV5-6 to TRBJ1-2; possibly TRBD1 for D (5 bases). There are 13 residues in the CDR3. Trimming took 4 bases from V and 1 from J, leaving 8 bases between them. Germline V gives CDR1 SGHDT, CDR2 YYEEEE. Here the CDR3 DNA reads TGTGCCAGCAGCCAAGGGGTTAACTATGGCTACACCTTC. It specifies CASSQGVNYGYTF.

The rearrangement uses TRBV30 and TRBJ2-7; TRBD1 matches 11 bases. Losses at the gene ends were 0 bases for V and 2 bases for J; bases not matched to a gene: 3. The CDR3 spans 15 residues. Germline V lookup: CDR1 GTSNPN, CDR2 SVGIG (reference sequence). CDR3 sequence: CAWSVPGQGAYEQYF. Here the CDR3 DNA reads TGTGCCTGGAGTGTACCGGGACAGGGGGCCTACGAGCAGTACTTC.

The rearrangement links TRBV2 to TRBJ2-2; the match to TRBD1 covers 7 bases. J lost 2 bases, V lost 5 bases, and 2 bases had no gene match. Germline lookup yields CDR1 SNHLY and CDR2 FYNNEI. The CDR3 is made up of 14 amino acids. The DNA for the CDR3 is TGTGCCAGCAGTCGACAGGGCAACACCGGGGAGCTGTTTTTT. Its translation: CASSRQGNTGELFF.

The chain employs TRBV15 and TRBJ1-1, with a weak D call TRBD1 (5 bases). CDR1 LNHNV and CDR2 YYDKDF come from the germline V gene (reference sequence). The CDR3 has 14 residues. Trimming removed 1 base from V and 8 bases from J, with 14 bases in between. DNA for the CDR3: TGTGCCACCAGCAGAGGACAGCCTCCCCGAGAAGCTTTCTTT. Protein: CATSRGQPPREAFF.

The chain is built from TRBV6-5 and TRBJ1-1; TRBD1 is a possible D gene (6 bases). With 6 bases removed from V and 5 bases from J, the gap between germline ends came to 19 bases. The CDR3 spans 15 residues. Germline assignment: CDR1 MNHEY and CDR2 SVGAGI. The CDR3 sequence is CASRSSGGRDTEAFF. DNA for the CDR3: TGTGCCAGCAGATCAAGCGGGGGGCGCGATACTGAAGCTTTCTTT.

This clone was detected once. The chain joins TRBV6-5 to TRBJ1-2; 7 nucleotides match TRBD1. The V segment lost 5 bases and the J segment 4 bases; nucleotides outside the gene matches: 7. The CDR3 totals 14 residues. Germline CDR1 reads MNHEY; CDR2 reads SVGAGI. The CDR3 region is CASSITGDPYGYTF. The CDR3 DNA reads TGTGCCAGCAGTATCACAGGGGACCCCTATGGCTACACCTTC.

The gene calls are TRBV28 and TRBJ1-5, with no clear D. Germline V CDR1 and CDR2: MDHEN, SYDVKM. There are 16 residues in the CDR3. The V gene lost 6 bases and the J gene lost 2 bases, with 17 bases spanning the gap. CDR3 sequence reads: CASRTGVQTGNQPQHF. CDR3 coding DNA: TGTGCCAGCAGAACCGGGGTCCAAACCGGCAATCAGCCCCAGCATTTT. The full variable domain, completed using reference TRBV28 and TRBJ1-5, is DVKVTQSSRYLVKRTGEKVFLECVQDMDHENMFWYRQDPGLGLRLIYFSYDVKMKEKGDIPEGYSVSREKKERFSLILESASTNQTSMYLCASRTGVQTGNQPQHFGDGTRLSIL.

The V and J genes are TRBV29-1 and TRBJ1-2, with 9 bases fitting TRBD1. CDR1 and CDR2 from the germline V gene are SQVTM and ANQGSEA. The CDR3 loop spans 14 amino acids. V dropped 3 bases and J dropped 5; count of bases not matched to a gene: 7. The CDR3 bases are TGCAGCGTTGACCCGGGACAGGGCCGGTATGGCTACACCTTC. Translated: CSVDPGQGRYGYTF.

This clone was counted once. V is TRBV10-1 and J is TRBJ2-2, with TRBD1 identical over 11 bases. The length of the CDR3 is 17 residues. The germline CDR1 and CDR2 sequences are WNHNN and SYGVQD (reference sequence). Losses at the gene ends were 4 bases for V and 7 bases for J; bases not matched to a gene: 11. This chain's CDR3 is CASSGGPGQGAIGELFF. CDR3 sequence (DNA): TGCGCCAGCAGTGGGGGCCCTGGACAGGGGGCTATCGGGGAGCTGTTTTTT.

The table lists this clone with a count of one. This sequence joins TRBV19 and TRBJ1-4; D might be TRBD1 (5 bases). The V end lost 4 bases, the J end lost 12 bases, and 15 bases lay between the germline ends. CDR1 is LNHDA, CDR2 SQIVND, per germline (reference sequence). The CDR3 totals 13 residues. CDR3 in DNA: TGTGCCAGTAGTACCCACACCAGGGCTGAACTGTTTTTT. Protein: CASSTHTRAELFF.

The J gene is TRBJ2-7, the V gene TRBV28; 9 bases align to TRBD1. The trim removed 3 bases at V and 6 bases at J, leaving 6 bases unmatched. Germline CDR1 reads MDHEN; CDR2 reads SYDVKM. The CDR3 runs 14 residues. The CDR3, as DNA: TGTGCCAGCAGTTTCCAGGACAGGGGTCGCGAGCAGTACTTC. Amino acid sequence: CASSFQDRGREQYF.

The chain carries TRBV6-6 and TRBJ2-3; D might be TRBD2 (5 bases). Trimming cost V 6 bases and J 3 bases, with 19 bases left between them. This CDR3 comprises 16 residues. Germline V lookup: CDR1 MNHNY, CDR2 SVGAGI (reference sequence). DNA of the CDR3: TGTGCCAGCAGCCCCGGGGTCGCCGAGCTTACAGATACGCAGTATTTT. Residues: CASSPGVAELTDTQYF.

The chain has TRBV5-8 and TRBJ2-7; TRBD2 might be the D (5 bases). The CDR3 sequence is 15 residues long. Between the trimmed V and J ends, which lost 6 bases and 2 bases, there was a span of 18 bases. Germline assignment: CDR1 SGHTS and CDR2 YDEGEE. As DNA, the CDR3 is TGTGCCAGCATCCCCCCGGGGATCTCAACCTACGAGCAGTACTTC. It is translated as CASIPPGISTYEQYF.

The chain joins TRBV29-1 to TRBJ1-5, with 8 positions matching TRBD1. The CDR3 totals 13 residues. V lost 5 bases and J lost 3; bases outside the gene matches: 3. Germline lookup yields CDR1 SQVTM and CDR2 ANQGSEA. The CDR3 DNA is TGCAGCGTTAGACAGGGGAACAATCAGCCCCAGCATTTT. Translated: CSVRQGNNQPQHF.

The chain couples TRBV6-6 to TRBJ1-1; 9 bases line up with TRBD1. CDR1 MNHNY and CDR2 SVGAGI come from the germline V gene (reference sequence). Trimming cost V 6 bases and J 3 bases; bases outside gene matches: 5. The CDR3 runs 14 residues. CDR3 in amino acids: CASRWTGADTEAFF. The CDR3 DNA is TGTGCCAGCAGATGGACAGGGGCCGACACTGAAGCTTTCTTT.